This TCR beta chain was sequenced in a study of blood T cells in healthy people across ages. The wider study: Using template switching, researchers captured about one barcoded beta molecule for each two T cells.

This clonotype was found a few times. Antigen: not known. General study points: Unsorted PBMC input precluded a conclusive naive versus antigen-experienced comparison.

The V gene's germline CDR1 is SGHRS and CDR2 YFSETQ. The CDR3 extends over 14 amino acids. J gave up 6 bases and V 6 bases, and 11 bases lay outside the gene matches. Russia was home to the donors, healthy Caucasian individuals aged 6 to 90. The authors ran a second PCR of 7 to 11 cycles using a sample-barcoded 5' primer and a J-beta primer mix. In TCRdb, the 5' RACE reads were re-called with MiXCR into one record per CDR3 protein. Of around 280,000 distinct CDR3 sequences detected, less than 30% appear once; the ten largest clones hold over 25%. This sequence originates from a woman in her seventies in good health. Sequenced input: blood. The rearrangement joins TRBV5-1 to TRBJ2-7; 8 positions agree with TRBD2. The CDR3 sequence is CASTRPGLESEQYF. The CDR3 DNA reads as TGCGCCAGCACACGCCCGGGACTAGAATCCGAGCAGTACTTC.